The 23 T cell receptor beta chains below come from one sample, sequenced in a study of beta chain features in type 1 diabetes. The isolated RNA, all of it, was reverse transcribed, so expressed TCRB transcripts were what got sequenced. This table comes from immunoSEQ multiplex PCR, and its TCRdb copy is limited to in-frame clones, with some not included. This table holds 150,000 or so clones, approximately 9.9% found once. Sequencing input: central memory CD4+ T cells from blood. All receptors come from a woman aged 18-35 years in good health.

This chain connects TRBV6-1 to TRBJ2-3; 8 bases agree with TRBD2. Per germline, CDR1 MNHNS and CDR2 SASEGT. Losses at the gene ends were 4 bases for V and 0 bases for J; bases not matched to a gene: 3. The CDR3 is 15 residues long. This CDR3 reads CASSAPGGSTDTQYF. Written as DNA, the CDR3 is TGTGCCAGCAGTGCTCCGGGGGGGAGCACAGATACGCAGTATTTT.

The CDR3 region is CASRPGTSSQTQYF. CDR3 coding DNA: TGCGCCAGCAGGCCCGGGACTTCGAGCCAGACCCAGTACTTC. The V and J genes are TRBV5-1 and TRBJ2-5; possibly TRBD2 for D (6 bases). The CDR3 has 14 residues. CDR1 and CDR2 (germline): SGHRS, YFSETQ. Trimming stripped 5 bases from V and 6 bases from J, with 17 bases between.

This clone was counted ten times or more. V usage is TRBV6-5 and J usage is TRBJ1-6, with TRBD1 as a possible D gene (6 bases). This CDR3 comprises 15 residues. The V and J ends lost 3 bases and 5 bases respectively, with 11 bases between them. Germline-derived CDR1 and CDR2 are MNHEY and SVGAGI. CDR3 residues: CASSYSGVDNSPLHF. As DNA, the CDR3 is TGTGCCAGCAGTTATTCAGGGGTCGATAATTCACCCCTCCACTTT.

This clone was observed a few times. V is TRBV4-3 and J is TRBJ1-2; possible D gene TRBD1, 6 bases. Germline CDR1 LGHNA, CDR2 YSLEER. This CDR3 has 15 residues. Trimming stripped 4 bases from V and 11 bases from J, with 23 bases between. CDR3 sequence: CASSRSQRMGARYTF. The CDR3 DNA is TGCGCCAGCAGCCGTTCCCAGCGGATGGGGGCAAGATACACCTTC.

This clone was detected only a few times. This chain links TRBV11-3 with TRBJ1-2; D gene ambiguous. Deletions cut 5 bases from V and 5 bases from J, with 12 bases between. In germline, CDR1 is SGHNT, CDR2 YENEEA. This CDR3 spans 13 amino acids. Here the CDR3 DNA reads TGTGCCAGCAGCCCACTGGGAGGTTATGGCTACACCTTC. Translating gives CASSPLGGYGYTF. Based on the CDR3 plus reference TRBV11-3 and TRBJ1-2, the full variable domain is EAGVVQSPRYKIIEKKQPVAFWCNPISGHNTLYWYLQNLGQGPELLIRYENEEAVDDSQLPKDRFSAERLKGVDSTLKIQPAELGDSAVYLCASSPLGGYGYTFGSGTRLTVV.

The chain carries TRBV5-6 and TRBJ2-7, with D perhaps TRBD1 (5 bases). Germline-derived CDR1 and CDR2 are SGHDT and YYEEEE. The length of the CDR3 is 13 residues. V lost 7 bases to trimming and J lost 2 bases, with 13 bases between them. CDR3 nucleotides: TGTGCCAGCTACTTTCGACAGACCTACGAGCAGTACTTC. It specifies CASYFRQTYEQYF.

The chain carries TRBV7-3 and TRBJ2-2; TRBD1 matches at 7 bases. After removal of 8 bases from V and 1 base from J, the junction contained 7 bases not matched to a gene. The CDR3 contains 15 residues. Germline values: CDR1 SGHTA, CDR2 FQGTGA. In DNA, the CDR3 is TGTGCCAGCGGGAAGGACAGGATGAACACCGGGGAGCTGTTTTTT. This translates into CASGKDRMNTGELFF.

This clone was counted between two and nine times. The chain links TRBV30 to TRBJ1-5; 7 nucleotides match TRBD1. Trimming cost V 2 bases and J 5 bases; bases outside gene matches: 3. The CDR3 runs 13 residues. Looked up from germline, CDR1 is GTSNPN and CDR2 is SVGIG (reference sequence). The CDR3 sequence is CAWSRTGYQPQHF. The DNA for the CDR3 is TGTGCCTGGAGTAGGACAGGCTATCAGCCCCAGCATTTT. Full variable domain (remainder filled in from reference TRBV30 and TRBJ1-5): SQTIHQWPATLVQPVGSPLSLECTVEGTSNPNLYWYRQAAGRGLQLLFYSVGIGQISSEVPQNLSASRPQDRQFILSSKKLLLSDSGFYLCAWSRTGYQPQHFGDGTRLSIL.

This clone was recorded a few times. The V and J genes are TRBV28 and TRBJ2-1; 9 nucleotides agree with TRBD2. The CDR3 extends over 15 amino acids. CDR1 is MDHEN, CDR2 SYDVKM, per germline. Losses at the gene ends were 2 bases for V and 4 bases for J; bases not matched to a gene: 3. The chain's CDR3 is CASSLPLAGYNEQFF. The CDR3 bases are TGTGCCAGCAGTTTACCTCTAGCGGGGTACAATGAGCAGTTCTTC.

This clone has just a few counts. The genes are TRBV29-1 and TRBJ1-2, with D possibly matching TRBD1 (6 bases). V was shortened by 8 bases and J by 7 bases, with 23 bases between the two germline ends. This CDR3 contains 14 residues. Looked up from germline, CDR1 is SQVTM and CDR2 is ANQGSEA. This CDR3 reads CSSNIAGDDSGYTF. The CDR3 DNA is TGCAGCAGCAATATAGCAGGGGATGACTCTGGCTACACCTTC.

The chain carries TRBV5-1 and TRBJ2-1; TRBD2 agrees at 7 bases. The junction had 14 bases not matched to a gene; V was cut back by 2 bases and J by 9 bases. The germline CDR1 and CDR2 sequences are SGHRS and YFSETQ. CDR3 length equals 16 residues. The CDR3 DNA follows: TGCGCCAGCAGCTTCTCTGCGGGGGACCTCTATAGTGAGCAGTTCTTC. Protein sequence: CASSFSAGDLYSEQFF.

This clone was seen a single time. The chain's CDR3 is CASSSGTSGVNEQFF. CDR3 nucleotide sequence: TGTGCCAGCAGCTCCGGGACTAGCGGGGTCAATGAGCAGTTCTTC. The chain has TRBV11-1 and TRBJ2-1, with 13 bases fitting TRBD2. V was clipped by 4 bases and J by 6 bases; unmatched bases: 3. Germline CDR1 SGHAT, CDR2 FQDESV (reference sequence). This CDR3 is built from 15 residues.

J is TRBJ2-5 and V is TRBV4-2, with TRBD2 matching over 8 bases. J was trimmed by 4 bases and V by 4 bases; bases with no gene match: 8. Per the germline V gene, CDR1 is LGHNA and CDR2 is YNFKEQ. There are 15 residues in the CDR3. The CDR3: CASSPGGGPGETQYF. As DNA, the CDR3 is TGTGCCAGCAGCCCCGGCGGGGGGCCAGGAGAGACCCAGTACTTC.

This sequence joins TRBV19 and TRBJ1-2, with D tentatively TRBD1 (5 bases). V was trimmed by 4 bases and J by 9 bases, leaving 12 bases between them. Germline CDR1 is LNHDA and CDR2 is SQIVND (reference sequence). CDR3 size: 12 residues. This CDR3 reads CASSKQADSYTF. In DNA, the CDR3 is TGTGCCAGTAGTAAACAGGCTGACAGCTACACCTTC.

This clone has just a few counts. The chain links TRBV2 to TRBJ2-5, with D tentatively TRBD2 (6 bases). CDR3 length: 15 residues. Germline V gives CDR1 SNHLY, CDR2 FYNNEI. Trimming cost V 3 bases and J 1 base, with 12 bases left between them. CDR3 in amino acids: CASSEHLGGQETQYF. The CDR3 coding sequence is TGTGCCAGCAGTGAGCATCTGGGGGGCCAAGAGACCCAGTACTTC.

On this clone itself: Other DNA sequences in the sample encode the same CDR3. This chain links TRBV5-1 with TRBJ2-2; perhaps TRBD2 as D (6 bases). The CDR3 runs to 14 residues. Trimming took off 0 bases at V and 6 bases at J, with 9 bases between the two ends. Germline assignment: CDR1 SGHRS and CDR2 YFSETQ. CDR3 coding DNA: TGCGCCAGCAGCTTGGATAGGGAGGCCGGGGAGCTGTTTTTT. Translated, it gives CASSLDREAGELFF. The full variable domain, in which reference TRBV5-1 and TRBJ2-2 provide the parts outside the CDR3, is KAGVTQTPRYLIKTRGQQVTLSCSPISGHRSVSWYQQTPGQGLQFLFEYFSETQRNKGNFPGRFSGRQFSNSRSEMNVSTLELGDSALYLCASSLDREAGELFFGEGSRLTVL.

Worth noting for this clone: One end of the junction varies from germline; a read error may be responsible. The CDR3 region has the DNA TGTGCTAGCAGCTTAGGGGGGGGACTTCAAGAGACCCAGTACTTC. As protein: CASSLGGGLQETQYF. The genes are TRBV7-7 and TRBJ2-5; a weak D match, TRBD2 (7 bases). The germline V gene encodes CDR1 SSHAT and CDR2 FNYEAQ (reference sequence). This CDR3 has 15 residues.

A few counts support this clone. The chain combines TRBV5-1 with TRBJ2-5; D perhaps matches TRBD1 (6 bases). V lost 5 bases to trimming and J lost 6 bases, with 11 bases between them. The CDR3 contains 12 residues. CDR1 SGHRS and CDR2 YFSETQ come from the germline V gene. For the CDR3, the DNA is TGCGCCAGCAGTCCGGGACAACAGACCCAGTACTTC. It translates to CASSPGQQTQYF.

This clone has only a few counts. In DNA form, the CDR3 reads TGTGCCAGCAGTCAATATAATTCACCCCTCCACTTT. The encoded protein is CASSQYNSPLHF. J is TRBJ1-6 and V is TRBV6-5; D is ambiguous. Looked up from germline, CDR1 is MNHEY and CDR2 is SVGAGI. The V end lost 5 bases, the J end lost 4 bases, and 3 bases lay between the germline ends. CDR3 length: 12 residues.

This clone was picked up a small number of times. This chain joins TRBV5-1 and TRBJ2-5; 7 bases match TRBD1. CDR1 is SGHRS and CDR2 is YFSETQ in the germline V gene. The ends lost 4 bases at V and 5 bases at J; junction bases unmatched: 8. This CDR3 is 14 amino acids long. The CDR3 region has the DNA TGCGCCAGCAGCCTTTCTACAGGGGTCGAGACCCAGTACTTC. Encoded protein: CASSLSTGVETQYF.

As DNA, the CDR3 is TGTGCCAGCAGCCTAGGCAGGGACTCTGAAGCTTTCTTT. Protein: CASSLGRDSEAFF. The chain uses TRBV7-8 and TRBJ1-1; perhaps TRBD1 as D (5 bases). The ends were cut back, 5 bases at V and 6 bases at J, with 13 bases in the middle. There are 13 residues in the CDR3. The germline gives CDR1 SGHVS, CDR2 FQNEAQ.

In this sample, this clone turned up a few times. J is TRBJ1-2 and V is TRBV15; D unresolved. Deletions cut 5 bases from V and 2 bases from J, with 9 bases between. The CDR3 is 13 residues long. Germline CDR1 LNHNV, CDR2 YYDKDF (reference sequence). CDR3 coding DNA: TGTGCCACCAGCCAGGACTTGAACTATGGCTACACCTTC. Protein product: CATSQDLNYGYTF. The complete variable domain, with remaining parts taken from reference TRBV15 and TRBJ1-2, reads DAMVIQNPRYQVTQFGKPVTLSCSQTLNHNVMYWYQQKSSQAPKLLFHYYDKDFNNEADTPDNFQSRRPNTSFCFLDIRSPGLGDTAMYLCATSQDLNYGYTFGSGTRLTVV.

The chain has TRBV30 and TRBJ2-5; D unresolved. V was trimmed by 2 bases and J by 5 bases, leaving 6 bases between them. The V gene's germline CDR1 is GTSNPN and CDR2 SVGIG (reference sequence). The length of the CDR3 is 11 residues. The CDR3 sequence is CAWSPSETQYF. The CDR3 DNA reads as TGTGCCTGGAGTCCCTCTGAGACCCAGTACTTC. The full variable domain, its missing parts supplied by reference TRBV30 and TRBJ2-5, is SQTIHQWPATLVQPVGSPLSLECTVEGTSNPNLYWYRQAAGRGLQLLFYSVGIGQISSEVPQNLSASRPQDRQFILSSKKLLLSDSGFYLCAWSPSETQYFGPGTRLLVL.